These T cell receptor beta chains were read from a single sample in a study of cytomegalovirus exposure and HLA in healthy donors. The protocol was immunoSEQ multiplex PCR, while the TCRdb copy is restricted to in-frame clones and leaves out a portion. The sample records approximately 79,000 clones, roughly 80% being singletons. The sample comprised PBMCs. These receptor sequences come from a boy aged 5-17 years in good health and CMV-seronegative. The CDR3 runs from the conserved cysteine through the conserved F or W. The order of the fields is J gene, CDR3 length, V gene, CDR3 protein.

>TRBJ2-5|16|TRBV7-9
CASSTWGEEGQETQYF
>TRBJ2-1|16|TRBV4-3
CASSQDWAGSYNEQFF
>TRBJ2-3|13|TRBV6-4
CASSGADTDTQYF
>TRBJ1-2|11|TRBV6-5
CASRDRVGYTF
>TRBJ2-7|16|TRBV13
CASSLLSGTGVYEQYF
>TRBJ1-2|14|TRBV28
CASSLCRGSCGYTF
>TRBJ2-7|15|TRBV7-9
CASSLDLRDTHEQYF
>TRBJ2-5|16|TRBV7-2
CASSPPSGRAAETQYF
>TRBJ2-7|18|TRBV5-1
CASSLGAFAGGYSYEQYF
>TRBJ2-1|13|TRBV6-1
CASSPYSYNEQFF
>TRBJ1-5|18|TRBV28
CASSSRTGWVTSNQPQHF
>TRBJ1-2|16|TRBV29-1
CSVEDLGGAGILGYTF
>TRBJ2-7|14|TRBV18
CASSPQSGSYEQYF
>TRBJ1-2|12|TRBV28
CASSLEGLGYTF
>TRBJ2-2|12|TRBV29-1
CSVAGDTGELFF
>TRBJ2-1|16|TRBV6-4
CASSEASGGGLDEQFF
>TRBJ1-2|14|TRBV9
CASSVASANYGYTF
>TRBJ2-5|13|TRBV18
CASSRTGQETQYF
>TRBJ2-2|16|TRBV30
CAWTSGITRSTGELFF
>TRBJ1-1|18|TRBV10-3
CAISELRGTGEWTTEAFF
>TRBJ1-5|13|TRBV27
CASGGTGVQPQHF
>TRBJ2-1|13|TRBV7-8
CASSLQGARPLFF
>TRBJ2-1|14|TRBV5-1
CASTLASSYNEQFF
>TRBJ1-2|14|TRBV14
CASSQDPGVGGYTF
>TRBJ1-2|14|TRBV5-1
CASSPQGLDYGYTF
>TRBJ1-3|15|TRBV5-8
CASSLHPGIGNTIYF
>TRBJ2-7|17|TRBV9
CASSGRDRAGGPGEQYF
>TRBJ2-7|17|TRBV7-6
CASSLEIGQMDPYEQYF